These 21 T cell receptor beta chains came from one sample sequenced in a study of blood T cell repertoires in COVID-19. The protocol was immunoSEQ multiplex PCR, while the TCRdb copy is restricted to in-frame clones and leaves out a portion. The table lists tens of thousands of clones, over 80% of them singletons. The sample comprised peripheral blood. Every receptor here comes from a woman of 80 years or more with active or convalescent COVID-19.

This clone was seen only once. The rearrangement joins TRBV2 to TRBJ2-7; D perhaps matches TRBD2 (5 bases). Germline assignment: CDR1 SNHLY and CDR2 FYNNEI. Trimming left V 8 bases short and J 3 bases short, with 17 bases between. The CDR3 runs 14 residues. CDR3 sequence (DNA): TGTGCCAGCGGAAGTGGACTCCCTGTCTACGAGCAGTACTTC. Translating it yields CASGSGLPVYEQYF.

The rearrangement joins TRBV7-3 to TRBJ2-2; D is perhaps TRBD2 (5 bases). Germline CDR1 is SGHTA and CDR2 is FQGTGA. The CDR3 covers 18 residues. Trimming took 1 base from V and 0 from J, leaving 15 bases between them. CDR3 sequence: CASSLRAGQLANTGELFF. The CDR3 DNA follows: TGTGCCAGCAGCTTAAGGGCGGGTCAGCTCGCGAACACCGGGGAGCTGTTTTTT.

V usage is TRBV7-2 and J usage is TRBJ1-6, with TRBD1 matching 10 bases. The junction had 10 bases not matched to a gene; V was cut back by 0 bases and J by 2 bases. The length of the CDR3 is 20 residues. CDR1 and CDR2 from the germline V gene are SGHTA and FQGNSA. CDR3 bases: TGTGCCAGCAGCTTAGCGCGATACCCCGGGACAGGGGCCTATAATTCACCCCTCCACTTT. It codes for CASSLARYPGTGAYNSPLHF. The full variable domain, rest sourced from reference TRBV7-2 and TRBJ1-6, is GAGVSQSPSNKVTEKGKDVELRCDPISGHTALYWYRQSLGQGLEFLIYFQGNSAPDKSGLPSDRFSAERTGGSVSTLTIQRTQQEDSAVYLCASSLARYPGTGAYNSPLHFGNGTRLTVT.

V and J are TRBV11-2 and TRBJ1-3; D gene uncertain. This CDR3 is 13 amino acids long. Germline V gives CDR1 SGHAT, CDR2 FQNNGV. Trimming cost V 5 bases and J 0 bases, with 5 bases left between them. CDR3 DNA: TGTGCCAGCAGCCCCTCCTCTGGAAACACCATATATTTT. This gives the protein CASSPSSGNTIYF.

The chain has TRBV7-2 and TRBJ2-7, with D possibly matching TRBD1 (5 bases). CDR1 is SGHTA and CDR2 is FQGNSA in the germline V gene. The germline V and J ends were trimmed by 1 base and 0 bases, with 16 bases remaining between them. The CDR3 consists of 17 residues. CDR3 sequence (DNA): TGTGCCAGCAGCTTAGGGTTTGGGGCAGGGTCCTCCTACGAGCAGTACTTC. This translates into CASSLGFGAGSSYEQYF.

The chain has TRBV15 and TRBJ2-7; 10 nucleotides agree with TRBD1. The CDR3 loop spans 14 amino acids. After removal of 1 base from V and 6 bases from J, the junction contained 3 bases not matched to a gene. Germline V lookup: CDR1 LNHNV, CDR2 YYDKDF (reference sequence). The CDR3 loop reads CATSRAGTGAEQYF. CDR3 nucleotides: TGTGCCACCAGCAGAGCCGGGACAGGGGCCGAGCAGTACTTC.

This sequence joins TRBV6-5 and TRBJ2-7; 8 positions match TRBD1. Germline lookup yields CDR1 MNHEY and CDR2 SVGAGI. Trimming cost V 6 bases and J 3 bases; bases outside gene matches: 7. This CDR3 has 14 residues. CDR3 in DNA: TGTGCCAGCAGCGGAGACAGGGGTAACTACGAGCAGTACTTC. This codes for CASSGDRGNYEQYF.

Many counts were recorded for this clone. V and J are TRBV18 and TRBJ2-5; D gene ambiguous. Germline V gives CDR1 KGHSH, CDR2 LQKENI. This CDR3 has 13 amino acids. Deletions cut 6 bases from V and 5 bases from J, with 13 bases between. The CDR3 loop reads CASSQALVETQYF. DNA of the CDR3: TGTGCCAGCTCTCAAGCTTTGGTGGAGACCCAGTACTTC.

The chain joins TRBV19 to TRBJ1-1, with TRBD1 matching over 9 bases. Unmatched junction bases numbered 17, after V lost 8 bases and J lost 4 bases. CDR1 and CDR2 (germline): LNHDA, SQIVND (reference sequence). The CDR3 has 17 residues. The CDR3 nucleotides read TGTGCCAGTGGTACGTCGCCCCGGGACAGGGCTGTCACTGAAGCTTTCTTT. Translated, it gives CASGTSPRDRAVTEAFF. The full variable domain, with the rest looked up from reference TRBV19 and TRBJ1-1, is DGGITQSPKYLFRKEGQNVTLSCEQNLNHDAMYWYRQDPGQGLRLIYYSQIVNDFQKGDIAEGYSVSREKKESFPLTVTSAQKNPTAFYLCASGTSPRDRAVTEAFFGQGTRLTVV.

The J gene is TRBJ2-1, the V gene TRBV4-1; 10 bases map to TRBD2. Losses at the gene ends were 1 base for V and 5 bases for J; bases not matched to a gene: 5. The germline CDR1 and CDR2 sequences are MGHRA and YSYEKL. This CDR3 is 16 amino acids long. CDR3: CASSQAQLAGDNEQFF. CDR3 DNA: TGCGCCAGCAGCCAAGCCCAGCTAGCGGGGGACAATGAGCAGTTCTTC.

The chain recombines TRBV28 with TRBJ1-4; TRBD1 is a possible D gene (5 bases). There are 14 residues in the CDR3. Trimming removed 6 bases from V and 7 bases from J, with 15 bases in between. Germline assignment: CDR1 MDHEN and CDR2 SYDVKM. The DNA for the CDR3 is TGTGCCAGCAGATATCTCCAGGGTGGTGAAAAACTGTTTTTT. Protein product: CASRYLQGGEKLFF.

This clone was picked up one time. V gene TRBV5-5 combines with J gene TRBJ2-1, with TRBD1 matching over 8 bases. This CDR3 has 15 residues. From germline, CDR1 is SGHKS and CDR2 YYEKEE (reference sequence). V shed 7 bases and J 8 bases; nucleotides not matched to a gene: 14. For the CDR3, the DNA is TGTGCCAGCCTGTACCGAGACAGGGGCGTCGATGAGCAGTTCTTC. Its translation: CASLYRDRGVDEQFF.

The V gene is TRBV3-1 (or the pseudogene TRBV3-2), the J gene TRBJ2-1, with D uncertain. The CDR3 is 16 amino acids. Germline V lookup: CDR1 LGHDT, CDR2 YNNKEL (reference sequence). V dropped 1 base and J dropped 1 base, with 11 bases sitting between them. The CDR3 bases are TGTGCCAGCAGCCAAGTCCCAGCGTTTTCCTACAATGAGCAGTTCTTC. This codes for CASSQVPAFSYNEQFF.

CDR3 sequence reads: CASSYHRGPQYF. In DNA, the CDR3 is TGTGCCAGCAGTTACCACAGGGGGCCCCAGTACTTC. V and J are TRBV6-5 and TRBJ2-5; TRBD1 matches at 9 bases. V shed 2 bases, J shed 9 bases, and the junction held 1 base outside the gene matches. Germline assignment: CDR1 MNHEY and CDR2 SVGAGI. This CDR3 contains 12 residues.

The rearrangement joins TRBV9 to TRBJ2-1, with 10 positions matching TRBD2. Looked up from germline, CDR1 is SGDLS and CDR2 is YYNGEE. The CDR3 contains 15 residues. V lost 2 bases to trimming and J lost 5 bases; unmatched junction nucleotides: 4. CDR3 nucleotides: TGTGCCAGCAGCGTGGGGGGACTAGCGAACAATGAGCAGTTCTTC. This encodes CASSVGGLANNEQFF.

V usage is TRBV3-1 (or the pseudogene TRBV3-2) and J usage is TRBJ1-1; 7 nucleotides align to TRBD1. V was pared by 1 base and J by 13 bases, with 12 bases of the junction left unmatched. This CDR3 spans 14 amino acids. Per the germline V gene, CDR1 is LGHDT and CDR2 is YNNKEL (reference sequence). CDR3 sequence (DNA): TGTGCCAGCAGCCAAGGACAGGGTATTGGCGTAGGTTTCTTT. It specifies CASSQGQGIGVGFF.

The chain carries TRBV5-1 and TRBJ2-7; D perhaps matches TRBD2 (5 bases). Trimming stripped 1 base from V and 5 bases from J, with 10 bases between. The V gene's germline CDR1 is SGHRS and CDR2 YFSETQ. CDR3 size: 13 residues. The CDR3 reads CASSLIGSDEQYF. The CDR3 nucleotides read TGCGCCAGCAGCTTGATAGGTAGCGACGAGCAGTACTTC.

V usage is TRBV2 and J usage is TRBJ2-1, with D perhaps TRBD2 (6 bases). V was shortened by 7 bases and J by 0 bases, with 7 bases between the two germline ends. This CDR3 has 13 residues. CDR1 and CDR2 from the germline V gene are SNHLY and FYNNEI. Here the CDR3 DNA reads TGTGCCAGCACGACTAGCTCCTACAATGAGCAGTTCTTC. Translated: CASTTSSYNEQFF.

The V call is TRBV9, the J call TRBJ2-3; TRBD1 agrees at 7 bases. Trimming at V came to 4 bases and at J to 2 bases, leaving 16 bases not matched to a gene. Per germline, CDR1 SGDLS and CDR2 YYNGEE. This CDR3 has 18 residues. The CDR3 spells CASSLRGFGQASTDTQYF. Here the CDR3 DNA reads TGTGCCAGCAGCCTAAGGGGATTCGGACAGGCCTCCACAGATACGCAGTATTTT.

This clone was counted once. This chain links TRBV5-1 with TRBJ2-3, with D maybe TRBD1 (6 bases). CDR3 length: 14 amino acids. Germline CDR1 and CDR2: SGHRS and YFSETQ. The V end was cut by 3 bases, the J end by 5 bases, with 13 bases between. The CDR3 nucleotides read TGCGCCAGCAGCTCTCCCTCCAGGGGAGATACGCAGTATTTT. Its translation is CASSSPSRGDTQYF.

This chain joins TRBV5-1 and TRBJ2-5; TRBD2 matches at 7 bases. The CDR3 spans 15 residues. Germline-derived CDR1 and CDR2 are SGHRS and YFSETQ. Unmatched junction bases numbered 4, after V lost 2 bases and J lost 0 bases. The CDR3 region is CASSLGRGNQETQYF. CDR3 DNA: TGCGCCAGCAGCTTAGGGCGGGGGAACCAAGAGACCCAGTACTTC.